This T cell receptor (beta chain) was captured by sequencing in a study of OX40 agonist ivuxolimab in advanced cancers. Study context: Ivuxolimab was delivered to patients intravenously every 2 weeks at doses spanning 0.01 to 10 mg/kg.

Produced via immunoSEQ multiplex PCR; TCRdb's table is partial and in-frame only. The table shows tens of thousands of clones, with over 75% occurring only once. In germline, CDR1 is WSHSY, CDR2 SAAADI. The V and J ends lost 4 bases and 6 bases respectively, with 12 bases between them. The CDR3 extends over 14 amino acids. The starting material was CD4+ or CD8+ T cells sorted from blood, obtained in a trial of the OX40 agonist ivuxolimab. This rearrangement joins TRBV10-2 to TRBJ2-2, with a possible D match to TRBD2 (6 bases). The receptor was derived from an adult with an advanced solid tumor such as melanoma, head and neck, liver or kidney cancer. CDR3 coding DNA: TGCGCCAGCAGTGGGACTAAAGTCCCCGGGGAGCTGTTTTTT. It translates to CASSGTKVPGELFF.